Here is one T cell receptor (beta chain) with its context. Its matching antigen is unknown. This specimen belongs to a study of cytomegalovirus exposure and HLA in healthy donors. About the research overall: In a previous analysis, some 120 million unique TCR beta sequences were found from 150 million to 200 million T cells. Genotyping showed 81% of almost 400 donors falling in the Caucasian-associated ancestry cluster.

Study-wide results and limits: Exclusion as indistinguishable affected some V segments, including TRBV6-2 and TRBV6-3.

CMV serostatus data were not documented for this donor. PCR primers comprised 60 Vbeta and 13 Jbeta primers. Some clones are missing from TCRdb's copy, which holds only in-frame ones; the method was immunoSEQ multiplex PCR. The table shows 40,000 or so clones, with roughly 60% occurring only once. Germline V gene lookup returns CDR1 MNHEY and CDR2 SVGAGI. The CDR3 length is 13 residues. Trimming removed 2 bases from V and 10 bases from J, with 14 bases in between. This sequence originates from a human donor in good health. Material for sequencing was PBMCs. This chain links TRBV6-5 with TRBJ1-2; maybe TRBD1 (6 bases). CDR3 DNA sequence: TGTGCCAGCAGTTACGCGGCAGGGGATGTCTACACCTTC. Its translation: CASSYAAGDVYTF.